Listed here are 2 T cell receptor beta chains from one sample, sequenced in a study of cytomegalovirus exposure and HLA in healthy donors. The PCR contained 60 Vbeta and 13 Jbeta primers. TCRdb keeps only in-frame clones here, not all; method: immunoSEQ multiplex PCR. Among some 160,000 clones, over 70% were seen once, and the ten largest hold 1.5% to 2%. Sequences were obtained from PBMCs. These TCRs come from a woman between 40 and 55 years old in good health and CMV-seronegative.

The J gene is TRBJ2-1, the V gene TRBV10-1, with 12 bases fitting TRBD2. Germline V gives CDR1 WNHNN, CDR2 SYGVQD (reference sequence). This CDR3 has 15 residues. With 3 bases clipped from V and 6 bases from J, the junction kept 3 bases outside the gene matches. In DNA form, the CDR3 reads TGCGCCAGCAGTGACTGGACTAGCGGGGTCAATGAGCAGTTCTTC. Translated, it gives CASSDWTSGVNEQFF.

The V gene is TRBV4-1, the J gene TRBJ2-7, with 9 bases identical to TRBD1. CDR1 MGHRA and CDR2 YSYEKL come from the germline V gene. V was clipped by 4 bases and J by 1 base; unmatched bases: 8. The CDR3 consists of 16 residues. DNA for the CDR3: TGCGCCAGCAGCCTTGTGCCGGGGACAGGGTCCTACGAGCAGTACTTC. Residues: CASSLVPGTGSYEQYF.